Listed below are T cell receptor beta chains from one sample, sequenced in a study of blood T cells in healthy people across ages. TCRdb re-called the 5' RACE reads through MiXCR, storing one row per CDR3 protein. Of 1,500,000 or so distinct CDR3 sequences listed, about 45% were seen once; the top ten hold approximately 4%. The sequenced sample consisted of blood. These receptors were taken from a woman aged 18-29 years in good health. Both conserved end residues are part of each CDR3. The D gene is left open where the match is weak. Clone size is shown for a subset of rows, as once, few, many or a class of expanded clone.

j_gene: TRBJ2-6; v_gene: TRBV4-3; d_gene: -; abundance: few; CDR3nt: TGCGCCAGCAGCTTAGGTAGTGTCGCGGGCGGGGCCAACGTCCTGACTTTC; CDR3aa: CASSLGSVAGGANVLTF
j_gene: TRBJ1-1; v_gene: TRBV20-1; d_gene: -; abundance: few; CDR3nt: TGCAGTGCTAGCTATAGTGGGATTGAAGCTTTCTTT; CDR3aa: CSASYSGIEAFF
j_gene: TRBJ2-1; v_gene: TRBV20-1; d_gene: -; abundance: -; CDR3nt: TGCAGCGAGGTCGACAATGAGCAGTTCTTC; CDR3aa: CSEVDNEQFF
j_gene: TRBJ2-7; v_gene: TRBV15; d_gene: -; abundance: few; CDR3nt: TGTGCCACCAGCAGAGATTTCCTCGACGAGCAGTACTTC; CDR3aa: CATSRDFLDEQYF
j_gene: TRBJ2-1; v_gene: TRBV12-3/TRBV12-4; d_gene: TRBD1; abundance: few; CDR3nt: TGTGCCAGCAGTCCTGGACAGGGGACCTTTGATGAGCAGTTCTTC; CDR3aa: CASSPGQGTFDEQFF
j_gene: TRBJ2-3; v_gene: TRBV28; d_gene: TRBD2; abundance: many; CDR3nt: TGTGCCAGCAGTTCCAACGGGAGGCCTCGGGATACGCAGTATTTT; CDR3aa: CASSSNGRPRDTQYF
j_gene: TRBJ2-1; v_gene: TRBV29-1; d_gene: TRBD1; abundance: -; CDR3nt: TGCAGCGTTGAAGGGGACAGGGGGCTCTCCTACAATGAGCAGTTCTTC; CDR3aa: CSVEGDRGLSYNEQFF
j_gene: TRBJ2-5; v_gene: TRBV4-3; d_gene: -; abundance: -; CDR3nt: TGCGCCAGCAGCCAAGGCGTCTCAGGGAATAGAGAGACCCAGTACTTC; CDR3aa: CASSQGVSGNRETQYF
j_gene: TRBJ1-5; v_gene: TRBV7-2; d_gene: -; abundance: few; CDR3nt: TGTGCCAGCAGCCCAGAGGGCGGGAATCAGCCCCAGCATTTT; CDR3aa: CASSPEGGNQPQHF
j_gene: TRBJ2-7; v_gene: TRBV6-2/TRBV6-3; d_gene: TRBD2; abundance: -; CDR3nt: TGTGCCAGCACTTTAGCGGGGGGCAACTCCTACGAGCAGTACTTC; CDR3aa: CASTLAGGNSYEQYF
j_gene: TRBJ2-7; v_gene: TRBV20-1; d_gene: -; abundance: -; CDR3nt: TGCAGTGCTAGGATCTTCGGGGGCGACCACGAGCAGTACTTC; CDR3aa: CSARIFGGDHEQYF
j_gene: TRBJ2-1; v_gene: TRBV7-8; d_gene: TRBD2; abundance: -; CDR3nt: TGTGCCAGCAGCTTAGTTCTAGCGGGAGGGCCTTACAATGAGCAGTTCTTC; CDR3aa: CASSLVLAGGPYNEQFF
j_gene: TRBJ2-1; v_gene: TRBV11-2; d_gene: -; abundance: -; CDR3nt: TGTGCCAGCAGCCCCAACCCCTGGGAGGCTAGGGAGCAGTTCTTC; CDR3aa: CASSPNPWEAREQFF
j_gene: TRBJ2-4; v_gene: TRBV20-1; d_gene: -; abundance: few; CDR3nt: TGCAGTGCTAGAGATAACCGCAATGAGCAGTACTTC; CDR3aa: CSARDNRNEQYF
j_gene: TRBJ2-7; v_gene: TRBV6-5; d_gene: -; abundance: -; CDR3nt: TGTGCCAGCAGTTACTCGGGTTGGGGGGACCGTTACGAGCAGTACTTC; CDR3aa: CASSYSGWGDRYEQYF
j_gene: TRBJ2-3; v_gene: TRBV20-1; d_gene: TRBD2; abundance: -; CDR3nt: TGCAGTGCTAGAGATCGCCCCGGGACTAGCGGGACACCTAGCACAGATACGCAGTATTTT; CDR3aa: CSARDRPGTSGTPSTDTQYF
j_gene: TRBJ2-7; v_gene: TRBV7-2; d_gene: -; abundance: few; CDR3nt: TGTGCCAGCAGCTTTGGCGACTATCGCTACAATGAGCAGTACTTC; CDR3aa: CASSFGDYRYNEQYF
j_gene: TRBJ2-4; v_gene: TRBV15; d_gene: -; abundance: -; CDR3nt: TGTGCCACCAGCCCCCGTACAGGTGAACGCGGAGGCCGACTTTCCAAAAACATTCAGTACTTC; CDR3aa: CATSPRTGERGGRLSKNIQYF
j_gene: TRBJ1-2; v_gene: TRBV20-1; d_gene: -; abundance: few; CDR3nt: TGCAGTGCTAGGGAGGGGTCCTATGGCTACACCTTC; CDR3aa: CSAREGSYGYTF
j_gene: TRBJ2-7; v_gene: TRBV20-1; d_gene: -; abundance: few; CDR3nt: TGCAGTGCGACACAGCGTAGCTCCTACAATGAGCAGTACTTC; CDR3aa: CSATQRSSYNEQYF
j_gene: TRBJ2-1; v_gene: TRBV5-1; d_gene: TRBD2; abundance: few; CDR3nt: TGCGCCAGCAGCTCGGACGGGACTAGCGCCTACAATGAGCAGTTCTTC; CDR3aa: CASSSDGTSAYNEQFF
j_gene: TRBJ2-7; v_gene: TRBV29-1; d_gene: -; abundance: few; CDR3nt: TGCAGCGTTGAAGAGCAGGGGCAAGACTACGAGCAGTACTTC; CDR3aa: CSVEEQGQDYEQYF